This paragraph reports one TCR beta chain. Its antigen is not yet known. No base qualities exist here, and no much larger clone lies one base off it. The sample's time point label, decoded: week 35, safety follow-up. A 20-mer mutant IDH1 peptide at 300 micrograms in Montanide made up each vaccine dose, which was injected subcutaneously together with topical imiquimod. Across visits V03 through V10, patients got a total of eight vaccinations, given in weeks 1, 3, 5, 7, 11, 15, 19 and 23. The donors had newly diagnosed IDH1-mutant astrocytomas of WHO grade 3 or 4 that showed loss of nuclear ATRX. The samples were drawn from NOA16, a multicentre, single-arm, open-label phase I trial in Germany that tested a mutant IDH1 peptide vaccine in humans for the first time. The DNeasy Blood and Tissue Kit was used to extract genomic DNA from EDTA blood for TCRB sequencing. This specimen belongs to a study of a mutant IDH1 vaccine in newly diagnosed glioma (dated by TCRdb to the early 2020s). About the investigation overall: Vaccination was initiated 4-6 weeks after radiotherapy alone, or concurrently with temozolomide cycles in the chemotherapy-containing groups. Of the 30 or so patients who were treated, about 60% were male and about 40% were female, and the mean age was around 40 years. Peripheral blood was drawn at six visits: V03 (baseline), V05, V07, V10, V12 and V13. Prior to enrollment, standard therapy consisting of radiotherapy alone, temozolomide alone, or radiochemotherapy with temozolomide had been administered to patients, with the combination being received by most patients. For exploratory analyses, longitudinal TCRB deep sequencing was carried out in approximately 25 treated patients wherever samples were available. The week-35 safety follow-up was designated visit V12, and the week-47 end of study was designated visit V13. Points the paper makes about the study in general: Selection of PBMC samples for TCRB deep sequencing was based on availability. Changes in the top peripheral T cell clonotypes picked up by TCRB sequencing did not appear to be linked to pseudoprogression. Immune responses induced by the vaccine were seen in approximately 93% of patients across multiple MHC alleles. The authors noted that analyses of patient blood samples could not be reproduced because of sample limitations.

The germline V end is reduced by 1 base and the J end by 1 base; junction bases left unmatched: 2. The CDR3, cysteine through phenylalanine, is 15 amino acids long. This entry keeps only the CDR3 DNA: 45 bases, framed from base 1. CDR1 and CDR2 were assigned from the germline V gene as SGHTA and FQGNSA. The library came from the immunoSEQ multiplex PCR assay. Rearranged TCR beta chain sequences were amplified with the hsTCRB Kit following the manufacturer's protocol. An Illumina MiSeq was used to sequence the TCRB libraries. Under the source paper's analysis protocol: The kit vendor's proprietary platform handled demultiplexing, trimming and gene mapping. The table was pulled from immuneACCESS by TCRdb, which kept in-frame rearrangements only. Such tables lose some clones; where checked, under half of the loss comes from unresolved V genes, and the rest has no known cause. V, J and clone size reflect that table, while D and trimming were determined from the DNA. The sample table shows about 54,000 clones, and less than 90% are seen once. The top ten clones comprise approximately 4% of the sample.

The sample in question was PBMCs, obtained from a glioma patient whose treatment included an IDH1 peptide vaccine. The TCR sequence derives from a woman under 30 with glioma. The chain links TRBV7-2 with TRBJ1-2, with 8 bases matching TRBD1. The DNA is TGTGCCAGCAGCTTAGTGGACAGGGTTAACTATGGCTACACCTTC. This gives the protein CASSLVDRVNYGYTF.